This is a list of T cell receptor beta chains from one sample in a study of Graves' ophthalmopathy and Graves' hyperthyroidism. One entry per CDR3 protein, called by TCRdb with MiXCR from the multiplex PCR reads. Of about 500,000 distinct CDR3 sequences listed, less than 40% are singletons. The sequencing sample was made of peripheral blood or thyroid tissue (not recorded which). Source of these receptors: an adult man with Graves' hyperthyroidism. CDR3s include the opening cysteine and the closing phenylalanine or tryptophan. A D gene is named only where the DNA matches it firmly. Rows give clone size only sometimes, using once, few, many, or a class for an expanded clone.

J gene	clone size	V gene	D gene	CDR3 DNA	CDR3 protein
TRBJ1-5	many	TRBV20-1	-	TGCAGTGCTAGCCCGATAGTCAGAACCAATAGCAATCAGCCCCAGCATTTT	CSASPIVRTNSNQPQHF
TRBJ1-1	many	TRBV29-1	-	TGCAGCGTTGAAGGGGAGAGGGGAAACATGAACACTGAAGCTTTCTTT	CSVEGERGNMNTEAFF
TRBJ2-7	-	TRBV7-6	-	TGTGCCAGCAGACCAGAATCGTACAATGAGCAGTACTTC	CASRPESYNEQYF
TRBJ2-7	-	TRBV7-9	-	TGTGCCAGCAGTTTGGCAGGGGAGCTATACTACGAGCAGTACTTC	CASSLAGELYYEQYF
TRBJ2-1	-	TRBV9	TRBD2	TGTGCCAGCAGGGGAGGGTCCAATGAGCAGTTCTTC	CASRGGSNEQFF
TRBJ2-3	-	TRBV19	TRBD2	TGTGCCAGTAGTGTGGGACTAGCGGGCCTGGATACGCAGTATTTT	CASSVGLAGLDTQYF
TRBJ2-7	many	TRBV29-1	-	TGCAGCGTTGAATCAACAGGATCGGAGCAGTACTTC	CSVESTGSEQYF
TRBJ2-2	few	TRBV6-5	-	TGTGCCAGCAGTTACGTGGGGTCGAACACCGGGGAGCTGTTTTTT	CASSYVGSNTGELFF
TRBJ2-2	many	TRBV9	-	TGTGCCAGCAGCGTGGGGACAATGACCGGGGAGCTGTTTTTT	CASSVGTMTGELFF
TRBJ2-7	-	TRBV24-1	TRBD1	TGTGCCACCAGTGCGACAGGGGGGTCCTACGAGCAGTACTTC	CATSATGGSYEQYF
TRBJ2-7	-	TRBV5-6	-	TGTGCCAGTAGTGACCGGGGGCACTCCTACGAGCAGTACTTC	CASSDRGHSYEQYF
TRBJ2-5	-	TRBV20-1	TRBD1	TGCAGTGCTAGAGATATTCGCGGGACAGGGGGAGAGACCCAGTACTTC	CSARDIRGTGGETQYF
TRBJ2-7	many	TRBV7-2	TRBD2	TGTGCCAGCAGCCACATAGCGGGACACGAGCAGTACTTC	CASSHIAGHEQYF
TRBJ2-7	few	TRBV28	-	TGTGCCAGCAGTCAGCAGACCGTTACCTACGAGCAGTACTTC	CASSQQTVTYEQYF
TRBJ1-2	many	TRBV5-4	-	TGTGCCAGCAGCTGGACACCGCGCGCGTTATCCTATGGCTACACCTTC	CASSWTPRALSYGYTF
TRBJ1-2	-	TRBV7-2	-	TGTGCCAGCAGTTCCTGGGGGCGCAACTATGGCTACACCTTC	CASSSWGRNYGYTF
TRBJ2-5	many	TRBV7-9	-	TGTGCCAGCAGCTGGGAACTTGCTCACCAAGAGACCCAGTACTTC	CASSWELAHQETQYF
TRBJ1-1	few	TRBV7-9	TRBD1	TGTGCCAGCAGCCGGACGGCAGGGGGACCGAACACTGAAGCTTTCTTT	CASSRTAGGPNTEAFF
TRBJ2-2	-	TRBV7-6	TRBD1	TGTGCCAGCAGCTTGGACCGGGACAGGGGCATATTCACCGGGGAGCTGTTTTTT	CASSLDRDRGIFTGELFF
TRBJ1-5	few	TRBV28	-	TGTGCCAGTATGGGGGTGAATCAGCCCCAGCATTTT	CASMGVNQPQHF
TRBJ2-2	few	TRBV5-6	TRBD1	TGTGCCAGCAGCATAACATCCGGGACAGGGGCCTTTGGGGCCGGGGAGCTGTTTTTT	CASSITSGTGAFGAGELFF
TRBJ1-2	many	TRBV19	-	TGTGCCAGTAGTAAGCCGTTTCACTATGGCTACACCTTC	CASSKPFHYGYTF
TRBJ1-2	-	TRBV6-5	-	TGTGCCAGCGGACAAAGGGGGGGCCATAACTATGGCTACACCTTC	CASGQRGGHNYGYTF
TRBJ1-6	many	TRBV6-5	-	TGTGCCAGCAGGGACTCGAGCTCCTATAATTCACCCCTCCACTTT	CASRDSSSYNSPLHF
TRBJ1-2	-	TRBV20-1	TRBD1	TGCAGTGCTGGGACAGGGGGATTAGCTAACTATGGCTACACCTTC	CSAGTGGLANYGYTF
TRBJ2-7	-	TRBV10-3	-	TGTGCCATCAGTGTAGCTATTCCGGGGTACTACGAGCAGTACTTC	CAISVAIPGYYEQYF
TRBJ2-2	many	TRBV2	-	TGTGCCAGCAGTGTGGTCCCCGCGAACACCGGGGAGCTGTTTTTT	CASSVVPANTGELFF
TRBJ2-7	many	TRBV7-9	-	TGTGCCAGCAGCCGGTCCCCCCACGAGCAGTACTTC	CASSRSPHEQYF
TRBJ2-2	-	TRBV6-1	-	TGTGCCAGCAGTGAACCCTCCGGGGAGCTGTTTTTT	CASSEPSGELFF
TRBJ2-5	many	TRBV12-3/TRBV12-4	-	TGTGCCAGCAGTTACGGTCGGGGCCGTTTAGAGACCCAGTACTTC	CASSYGRGRLETQYF
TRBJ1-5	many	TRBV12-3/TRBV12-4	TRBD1	TGTGCCAGCAGTTTTTTCAACGGACAGGGAGGCAATCAGCCCCAGCATTTT	CASSFFNGQGGNQPQHF
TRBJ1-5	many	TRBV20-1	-	TGCAGTGCTAGTGTTCCGGGCAGCAATCAGCCCCAGCATTTT	CSASVPGSNQPQHF
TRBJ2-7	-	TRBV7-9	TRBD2	TGTGCCAGCAGCTCCAACGGGGGGGACTACGAGCAGTACTTC	CASSSNGGDYEQYF
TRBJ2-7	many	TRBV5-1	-	TGCGCCAGCAGCTTGGAACCGGGACGGATTAACTTCTACGAGCAGTACTTC	CASSLEPGRINFYEQYF
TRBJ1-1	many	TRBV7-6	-	TGTGCCAGCAGCTTAGACCTTTGGAGGGGCACTGAAGCTTTCTTT	CASSLDLWRGTEAFF
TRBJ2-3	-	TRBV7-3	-	TGTGCCAGCAGCCCCCCGGGCGCCACAGATACGCAGTATTTT	CASSPPGATDTQYF
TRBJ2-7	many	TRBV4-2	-	TGTGCCAGCAGCCAAATGGGGGGAGGCCGAGCCTACGAGCAGTACTTC	CASSQMGGGRAYEQYF
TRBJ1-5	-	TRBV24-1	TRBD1	TGTGCCACCAGTGGGGGTGGGGAGAGGACAGGGGGCATTCAGCCCCAGCATTTT	CATSGGGERTGGIQPQHF
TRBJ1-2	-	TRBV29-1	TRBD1	TGCAGCGTCCACCGGACAGGGGATAACTATGGCTACACCTTC	CSVHRTGDNYGYTF
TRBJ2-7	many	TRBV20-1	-	TGCAGTGCTAGAGATCTAGGACAGAGCTCCTACGAGCAGTACTTC	CSARDLGQSSYEQYF
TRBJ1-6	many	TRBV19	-	TGTGCCAGTAGTATTAGCGAACTGTTCGGGTCACCCCTCCACTTT	CASSISELFGSPLHF
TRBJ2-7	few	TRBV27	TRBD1	TGTGCCAGCAGTTTACTTCGGGACAGGGTCTACGAGCAGTACTTC	CASSLLRDRVYEQYF
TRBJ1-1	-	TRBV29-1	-	TGCAGCCAAGAACGGGACACTGAAGCTTTCTTT	CSQERDTEAFF
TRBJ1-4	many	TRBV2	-	TGTGCCAGCAGTGAAGCGGGGAGCAGGGAGAAACTGTTTTTT	CASSEAGSREKLFF
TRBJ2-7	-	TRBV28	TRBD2	TGTGCCAGCAGTACAGACACTAGCGGCCCCCTGTACGAGCAGTACTTC	CASSTDTSGPLYEQYF